This T cell receptor beta chain appears in the sequencing data of a study of CD8 T cells in ankylosing spondylitis. TCRdb analysed the 5' RACE reads with MiXCR anew, one entry per CDR3 protein. The profile shows approximately 540,000 distinct CDR3 sequences, roughly 13% of them singletons. Turning to this clonotype: No antigen is known for it.

General study points: Seven to nine highly homologous variants made up a TCR beta motif, and this motif appeared characteristic of ankylosing spondylitis blood. The study looked at matched synovial fluid samples from ankylosing spondylitis patients. Disease-linked clones were reported to be significantly enriched there. In the blood and synovial fluid of reactive arthritis, some motif variants had been previously reported. Clones linked with disease were CD8+ and fairly uncommon in the peripheral blood.

Sequencing was done on a sample of blood, either unsorted or a sorted T cell fraction (not recorded which). This clonotype was sampled from a male donor with ankylosing spondylitis.

The CDR3 sequence: CASSLSVMSSYNEQFF. The CDR3 DNA reads TGTGCCAGCAGCCTTAGCGTAATGAGCTCCTACAATGAGCAGTTCTTC. The V and J genes are TRBV5-5 and TRBJ2-1; the D gene is possibly TRBD2 (5 bases). The V gene lost 4 bases and the J gene lost 0 bases, with 14 bases spanning the gap. This CDR3 is built from 16 residues. The germline V gene has CDR1 SGHKS and CDR2 YYEKEE (reference sequence). The complete variable domain, with remaining parts taken from reference TRBV5-5 and TRBJ2-1, reads DAGVTQSPTHLIKTRGQQVTLRCSPISGHKSVSWYQQVLGQGPQFIFQYYEKEERGRGNFPDRFSARQFPNYSSELNVNALLLGDSALYLCASSLSVMSSYNEQFFGPGTRLTVL.